This TCR beta chain was observed in a study of somatic mutations in cytotoxic T cells in rheumatoid arthritis. This clone showed up just a few times. Germline V lookup: CDR1 MDHEN, CDR2 SYDVKM. The length of the CDR3 is 16 residues. V was shortened by 1 base and J by 0 bases, with 10 bases between the two germline ends. Assay: immunoSEQ multiplex PCR; the TCRdb copy retains only in-frame clones and omits some. The sample comprises about 11,000 clones, nearly 75% of which are singletons, and 9.5% to 13% rests with the top ten. This TCR was recovered from a middle-aged woman in good health. The chain employs TRBV28 and TRBJ1-3; possible D gene TRBD1, 5 bases. Sequencing was done on a sample of CD8+ T cells sorted from blood. The CDR3 region is CASSLFGGYSGNTIYF. DNA for the CDR3: TGTGCCAGCAGTTTATTTGGGGGATACTCTGGAAACACCATATATTTT.